These T cell receptor beta chains were read from a single sample in a study of blood T cell repertoires in COVID-19. The repertoire was sequenced with immunoSEQ multiplex PCR; TCRdb's copy has only in-frame clones and lacks some. The sample lists around 84,000 clones; about 73% were seen once. The sample was peripheral blood. Every receptor here comes from a man aged 60 to 75 with COVID-19, enrolled during active disease. Each CDR3 is given with its conserved first and last residue. The D gene is left open where the match is weak. Rows may omit the clone size; those that give it use once, few, many or a size class.

clone_size	j_call	d_call	v_call	cdr3_aa	cdr3_nt
-	TRBJ1-1	-	TRBV18	CASSPGGAEGEAFF	TGTGCCAGCTCACCAGGGGGGGCAGAAGGTGAAGCTTTCTTT
-	TRBJ1-1	-	TRBV18	CASSDRGGGTEAFF	TGTGCCAGCTCAGACCGGGGGGGTGGCACTGAAGCTTTCTTT
-	TRBJ2-5	TRBD2	TRBV7-2	CASSTRTSGQETQYF	TGTGCCAGCAGCACCCGGACTAGCGGACAAGAGACCCAGTACTTC
-	TRBJ2-7	TRBD2	TRBV7-2	CASSLGGGRGLYEQYF	TGTGCCAGCAGCTTAGGGGGCGGGAGGGGGTTATACGAGCAGTACTTC
-	TRBJ2-7	-	TRBV6-5	CASSYSKGGSYEQYF	TGTGCCAGCAGTTACTCGAAAGGGGGCTCCTACGAGCAGTACTTC
-	TRBJ1-1	-	TRBV7-3	CASSLSGGVNTEAFF	TGTGCCAGCAGCTTAAGCGGAGGGGTGAACACTGAAGCTTTCTTT
-	TRBJ2-7	TRBD1	TRBV5-1	CASSLDRGFPYEQYF	TGCGCCAGCAGCTTGGACAGGGGGTTTCCCTACGAGCAGTACTTC
few	TRBJ2-1	-	TRBV7-2	CASSPGGSRSYNEQFF	TGTGCCAGCAGCCCTGGGGGCAGCCGCTCCTACAATGAGCAGTTCTTC
-	TRBJ2-7	TRBD1	TRBV5-5	CASSLAQQGALYEQYF	TGTGCCAGCAGCTTGGCCCAACAGGGGGCGCTTTACGAGCAGTACTTC
-	TRBJ1-3	-	TRBV7-9	CAWRGGSGNTIYF	TGTGCCTGGCGGGGGGGCTCTGGAAACACCATATATTTT
few	TRBJ1-5	TRBD1	TRBV19	CASSTQYRGQPQHF	TGTGCCAGTAGTACGCAGTACAGGGGCCAGCCCCAGCATTTT
few	TRBJ2-3	TRBD2	TRBV5-1	CASSEGLAGGLTDTQYF	TGCGCCAGCAGCGAAGGACTAGCGGGAGGACTCACAGATACGCAGTATTTT
-	TRBJ2-3	-	TRBV29-1	CSALSGGADTQYF	TGCAGCGCCCTCTCGGGGGGCGCAGATACGCAGTATTTT
-	TRBJ2-3	-	TRBV6-6	CASSPLDSGDTQYF	TGTGCCAGCAGTCCCCTGGACAGTGGCGATACGCAGTATTTT
once	TRBJ2-1	TRBD2	TRBV5-4	CASSLRLAVNNEQFF	TGTGCCAGCAGCTTGAGGCTAGCGGTAAACAATGAGCAGTTCTTC